Detailed here is one T cell receptor beta chain. What it recognizes is unknown. The data were obtained in a study of cytomegalovirus exposure and HLA in healthy donors. Both 60 Vbeta primers and 13 Jbeta primers went into the PCR. Sequenced by immunoSEQ multiplex PCR; TCRdb stores in-frame clones only, minus some. The data contain about 92,000 clones, about 85% of them singletons. Study-wide results and limits: Most subjects' HLA-A and HLA-B alleles were reportedly predicted from TCR beta sequences. Follow-up analysis later connected one missense variant in DCLRE1C with trimming of TCR beta V- and J-genes.

The CDR3 extends over 15 amino acids. CDR1 and CDR2 (germline): GTSNPN, SVGIG (reference sequence). V gave up 0 bases and J gave up 2 bases; unmatched junction bases: 3. Sequenced input: PBMCs. The clonotype was recovered from a girl aged 2 to 9 in good health and CMV-seropositive. V usage is TRBV30 and J usage is TRBJ2-1; 8 bases agree with TRBD1. This CDR3 is CAWSVWGQAYNEQFF. CDR3 DNA: TGTGCCTGGAGTGTTTGGGGACAGGCCTACAATGAGCAGTTCTTC.